The 4 T cell receptor beta chains presented below share a single source sample, sequenced in a study of Ad26.COV2.S vaccination and SARS-CoV-2 variants. Only in-frame clones appear in the TCRdb table, and some are missing; sequencing was by immunoSEQ multiplex PCR. The sample holds 300,000 to 350,000 clones, 85% to 90% seen once. The treatment here: roughly 19 received Ad26.COV2.S at low or high dose, single or two shots; five or six received placebo; per-sample allocation not given. Following the first vaccine or placebo injection, samples were taken on day 63. The sequences come from peripheral blood, collected in a trial of Ad26.COV2.S vaccine versus placebo. The receptor source for this set is a person between 18 and 60 years old who received the Ad26.COV2.S COVID-19 vaccine or a placebo.

The chain is built from TRBV6-6 and TRBJ1-5; TRBD1 is a possible D gene (6 bases). The germline V gene encodes CDR1 MNHNY and CDR2 SVGAGI (reference sequence). Trimming removed 6 bases at V and 3 bases at J, with 12 bases between. The CDR3 totals 14 residues. The CDR3, as DNA: TGTGCCAGCAGGGGTGACAGGTTCAATCAGCCCCAGCATTTT. Protein product: CASRGDRFNQPQHF.

The V call is TRBV7-9, the J call TRBJ1-1, with a possible D match to TRBD1 (5 bases). Germline lookup yields CDR1 SEHNR and CDR2 FQNEAQ (reference sequence). The CDR3 loop spans 13 amino acids. The V gene lost 3 bases and the J gene lost 4 bases, with 9 bases spanning the gap. The CDR3 nucleotides read TGTGCCAGCAGCTTTATCGGGGCCACTGAAGCTTTCTTT. Its translation: CASSFIGATEAFF.

J is TRBJ2-7 and V is TRBV28; TRBD1 matches at 8 bases. The trim removed 3 bases at V and 1 base at J, leaving 8 bases unmatched. Germline CDR1 and CDR2: MDHEN and SYDVKM. The CDR3 loop spans 16 amino acids. The CDR3 sequence: CASSFFRQGFSYEQYF. DNA of the CDR3: TGTGCCAGCAGTTTTTTCAGACAGGGGTTTTCCTACGAGCAGTACTTC.

This chain joins TRBV5-8 and TRBJ1-5; no firm D call. CDR1 and CDR2 from the germline V gene are SGHTS and YDEGEE. The CDR3 spans 14 residues. V lost 4 bases and J lost 2, with 10 bases in between. The CDR3 DNA is TGTGCCAGCAGCATGACGGACCGCAATCAGCCCCAGCATTTT. Protein sequence: CASSMTDRNQPQHF. Drawing the rest from reference TRBV5-8 and TRBJ1-5, the complete variable domain is EAGVTQSPTHLIKTRGQQATLRCSPISGHTSVYWYQQALGLGLQFLLWYDEGEERNRGNFPPRFSGRQFPNYSSELNVNALELEDSALYLCASSMTDRNQPQHFGDGTRLSIL.